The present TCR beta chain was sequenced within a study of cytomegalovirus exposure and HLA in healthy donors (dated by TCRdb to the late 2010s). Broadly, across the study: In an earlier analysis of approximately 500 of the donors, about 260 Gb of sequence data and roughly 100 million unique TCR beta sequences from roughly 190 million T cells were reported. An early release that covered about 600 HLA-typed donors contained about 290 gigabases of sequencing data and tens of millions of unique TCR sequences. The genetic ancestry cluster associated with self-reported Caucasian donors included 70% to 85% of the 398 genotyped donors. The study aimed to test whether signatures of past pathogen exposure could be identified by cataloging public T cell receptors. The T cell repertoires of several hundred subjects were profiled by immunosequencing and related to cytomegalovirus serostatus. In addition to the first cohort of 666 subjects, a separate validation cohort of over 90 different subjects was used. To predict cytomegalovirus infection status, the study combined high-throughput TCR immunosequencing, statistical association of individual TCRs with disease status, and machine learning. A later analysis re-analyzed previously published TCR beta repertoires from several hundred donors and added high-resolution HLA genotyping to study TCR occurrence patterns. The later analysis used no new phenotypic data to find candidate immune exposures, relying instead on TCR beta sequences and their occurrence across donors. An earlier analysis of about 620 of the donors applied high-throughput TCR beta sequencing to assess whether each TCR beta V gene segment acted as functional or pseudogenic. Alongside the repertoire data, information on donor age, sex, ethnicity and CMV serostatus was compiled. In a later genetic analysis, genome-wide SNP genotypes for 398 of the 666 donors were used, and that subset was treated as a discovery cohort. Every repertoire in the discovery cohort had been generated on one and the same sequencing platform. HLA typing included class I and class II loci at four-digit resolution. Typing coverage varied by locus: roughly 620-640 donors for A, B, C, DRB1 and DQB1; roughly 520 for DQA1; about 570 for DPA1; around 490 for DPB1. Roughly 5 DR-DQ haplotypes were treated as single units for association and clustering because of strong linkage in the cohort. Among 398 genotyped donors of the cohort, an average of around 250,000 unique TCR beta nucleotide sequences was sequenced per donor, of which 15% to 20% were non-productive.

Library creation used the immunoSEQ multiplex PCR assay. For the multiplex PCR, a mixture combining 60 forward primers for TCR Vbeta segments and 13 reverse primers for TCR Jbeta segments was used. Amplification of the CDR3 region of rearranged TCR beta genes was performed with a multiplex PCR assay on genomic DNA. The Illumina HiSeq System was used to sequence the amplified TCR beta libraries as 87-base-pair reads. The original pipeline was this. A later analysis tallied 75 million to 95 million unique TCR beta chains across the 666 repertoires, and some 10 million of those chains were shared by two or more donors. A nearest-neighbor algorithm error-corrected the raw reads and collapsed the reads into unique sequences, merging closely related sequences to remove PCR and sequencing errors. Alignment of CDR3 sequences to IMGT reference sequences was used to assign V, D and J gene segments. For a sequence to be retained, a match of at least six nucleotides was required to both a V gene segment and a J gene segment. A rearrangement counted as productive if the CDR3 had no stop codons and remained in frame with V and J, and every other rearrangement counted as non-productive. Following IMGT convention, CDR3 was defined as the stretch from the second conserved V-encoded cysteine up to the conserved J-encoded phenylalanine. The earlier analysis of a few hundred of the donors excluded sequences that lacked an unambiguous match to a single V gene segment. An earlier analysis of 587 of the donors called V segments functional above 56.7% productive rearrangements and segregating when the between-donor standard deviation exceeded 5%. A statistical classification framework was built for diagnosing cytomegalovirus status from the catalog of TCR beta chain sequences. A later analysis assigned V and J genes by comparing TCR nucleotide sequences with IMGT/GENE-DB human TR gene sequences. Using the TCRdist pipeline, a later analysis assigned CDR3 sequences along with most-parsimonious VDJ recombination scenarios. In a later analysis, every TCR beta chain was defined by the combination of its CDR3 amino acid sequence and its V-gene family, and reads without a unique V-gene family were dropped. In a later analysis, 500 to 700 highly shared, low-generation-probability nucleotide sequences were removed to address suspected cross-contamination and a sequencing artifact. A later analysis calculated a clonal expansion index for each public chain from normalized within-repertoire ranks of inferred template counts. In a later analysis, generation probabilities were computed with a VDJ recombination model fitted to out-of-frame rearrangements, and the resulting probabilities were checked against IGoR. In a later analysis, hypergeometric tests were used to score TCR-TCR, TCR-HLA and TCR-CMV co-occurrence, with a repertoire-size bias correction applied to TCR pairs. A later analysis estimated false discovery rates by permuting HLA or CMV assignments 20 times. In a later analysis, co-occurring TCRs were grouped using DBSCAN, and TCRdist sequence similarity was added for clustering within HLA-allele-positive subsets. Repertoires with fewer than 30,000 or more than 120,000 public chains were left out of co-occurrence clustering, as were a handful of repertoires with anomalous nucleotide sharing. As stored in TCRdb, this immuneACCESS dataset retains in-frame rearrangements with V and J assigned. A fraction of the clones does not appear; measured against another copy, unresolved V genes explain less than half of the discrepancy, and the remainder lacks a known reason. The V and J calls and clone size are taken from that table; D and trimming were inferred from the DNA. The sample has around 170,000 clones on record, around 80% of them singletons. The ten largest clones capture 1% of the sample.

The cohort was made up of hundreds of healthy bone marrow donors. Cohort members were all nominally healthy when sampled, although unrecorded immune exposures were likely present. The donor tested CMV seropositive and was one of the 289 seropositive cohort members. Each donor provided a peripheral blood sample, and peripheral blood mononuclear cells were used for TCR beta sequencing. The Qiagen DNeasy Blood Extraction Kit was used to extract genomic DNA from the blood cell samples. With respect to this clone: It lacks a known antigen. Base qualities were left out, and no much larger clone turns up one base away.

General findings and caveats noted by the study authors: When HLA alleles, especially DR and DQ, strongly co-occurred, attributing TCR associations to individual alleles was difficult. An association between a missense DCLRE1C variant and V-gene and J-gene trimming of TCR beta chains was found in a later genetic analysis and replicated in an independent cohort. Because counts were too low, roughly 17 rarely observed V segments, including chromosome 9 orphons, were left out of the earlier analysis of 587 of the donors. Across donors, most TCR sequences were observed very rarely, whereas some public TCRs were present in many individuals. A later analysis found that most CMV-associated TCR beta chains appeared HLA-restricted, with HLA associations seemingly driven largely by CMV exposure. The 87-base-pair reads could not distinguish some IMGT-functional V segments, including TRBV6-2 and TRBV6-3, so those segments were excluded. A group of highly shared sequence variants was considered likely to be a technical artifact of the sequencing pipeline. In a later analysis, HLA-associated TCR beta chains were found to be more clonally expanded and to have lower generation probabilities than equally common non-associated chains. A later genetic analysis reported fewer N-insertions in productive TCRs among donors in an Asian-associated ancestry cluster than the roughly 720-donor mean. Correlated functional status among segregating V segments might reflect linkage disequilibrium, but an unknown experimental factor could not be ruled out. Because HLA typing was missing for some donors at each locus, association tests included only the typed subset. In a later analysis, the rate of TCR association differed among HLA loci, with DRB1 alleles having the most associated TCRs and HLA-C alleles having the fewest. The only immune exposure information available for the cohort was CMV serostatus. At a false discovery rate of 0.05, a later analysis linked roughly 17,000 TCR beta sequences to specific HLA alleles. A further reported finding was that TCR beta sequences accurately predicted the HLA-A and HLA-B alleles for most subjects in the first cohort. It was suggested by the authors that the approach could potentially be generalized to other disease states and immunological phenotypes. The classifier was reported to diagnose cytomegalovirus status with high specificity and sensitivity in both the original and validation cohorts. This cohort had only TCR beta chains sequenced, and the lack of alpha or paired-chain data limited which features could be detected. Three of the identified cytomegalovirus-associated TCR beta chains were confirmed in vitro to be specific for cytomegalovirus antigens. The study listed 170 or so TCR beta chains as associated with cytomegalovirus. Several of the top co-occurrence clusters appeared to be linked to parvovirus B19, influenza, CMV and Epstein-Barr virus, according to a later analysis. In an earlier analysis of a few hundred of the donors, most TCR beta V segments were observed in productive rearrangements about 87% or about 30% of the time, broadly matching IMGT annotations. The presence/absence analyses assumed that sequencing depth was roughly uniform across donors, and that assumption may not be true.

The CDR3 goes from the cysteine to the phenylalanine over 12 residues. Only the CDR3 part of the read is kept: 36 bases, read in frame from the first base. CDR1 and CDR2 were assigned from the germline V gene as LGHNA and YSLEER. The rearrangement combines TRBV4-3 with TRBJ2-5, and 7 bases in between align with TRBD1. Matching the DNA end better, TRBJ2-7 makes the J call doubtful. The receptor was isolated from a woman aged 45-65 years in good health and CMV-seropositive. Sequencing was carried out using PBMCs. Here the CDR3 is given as CASSFSGGEQYF. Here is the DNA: TGCGCCAGCAGCTTTTCAGGGGGCGAGCAGTACTTC.